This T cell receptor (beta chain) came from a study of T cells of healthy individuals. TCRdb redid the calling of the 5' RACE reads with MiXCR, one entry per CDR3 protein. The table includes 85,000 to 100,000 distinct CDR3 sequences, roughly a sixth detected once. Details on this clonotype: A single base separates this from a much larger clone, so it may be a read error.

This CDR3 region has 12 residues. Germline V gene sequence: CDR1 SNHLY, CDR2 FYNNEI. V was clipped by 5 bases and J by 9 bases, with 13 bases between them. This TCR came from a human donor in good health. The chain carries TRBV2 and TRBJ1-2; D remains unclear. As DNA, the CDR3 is TGTGCCAGCAGTATTGAAGAACACAGCTACACCTTC. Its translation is CASSIEEHSYTF.